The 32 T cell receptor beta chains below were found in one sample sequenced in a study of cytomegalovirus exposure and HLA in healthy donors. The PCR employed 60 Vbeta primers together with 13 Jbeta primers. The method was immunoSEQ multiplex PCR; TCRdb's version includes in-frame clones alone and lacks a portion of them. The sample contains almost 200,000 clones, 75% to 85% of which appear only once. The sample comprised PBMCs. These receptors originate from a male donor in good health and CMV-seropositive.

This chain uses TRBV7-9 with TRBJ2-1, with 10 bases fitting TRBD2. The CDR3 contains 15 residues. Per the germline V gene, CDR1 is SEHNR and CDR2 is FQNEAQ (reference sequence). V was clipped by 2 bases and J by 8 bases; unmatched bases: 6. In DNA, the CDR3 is TGTGCCAGCAGCTTATCTAGCGGGAGACGGGATGAGCAGTTCTTC. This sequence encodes CASSLSSGRRDEQFF.

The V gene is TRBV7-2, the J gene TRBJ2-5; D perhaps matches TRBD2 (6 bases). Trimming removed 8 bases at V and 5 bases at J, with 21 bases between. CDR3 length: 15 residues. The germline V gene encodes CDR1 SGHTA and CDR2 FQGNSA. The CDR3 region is CASGSFGGIGETQYF. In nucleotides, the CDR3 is TGTGCCAGCGGATCCTTCGGGGGAATTGGGGAGACCCAGTACTTC.

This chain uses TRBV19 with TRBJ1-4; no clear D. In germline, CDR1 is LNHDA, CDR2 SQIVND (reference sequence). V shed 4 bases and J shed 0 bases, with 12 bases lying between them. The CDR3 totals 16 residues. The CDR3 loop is CASSNPVRATNEKLFF. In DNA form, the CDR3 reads TGTGCCAGTAGTAATCCGGTGCGCGCAACTAATGAAAAACTGTTTTTT.

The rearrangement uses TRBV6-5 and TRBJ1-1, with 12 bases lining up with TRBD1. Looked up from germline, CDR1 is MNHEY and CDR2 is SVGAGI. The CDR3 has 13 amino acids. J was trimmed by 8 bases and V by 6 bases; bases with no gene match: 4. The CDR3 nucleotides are TGTGCCAGCAGCTGGGGACAGGGGGCCGAAGCTTTCTTT. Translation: CASSWGQGAEAFF.

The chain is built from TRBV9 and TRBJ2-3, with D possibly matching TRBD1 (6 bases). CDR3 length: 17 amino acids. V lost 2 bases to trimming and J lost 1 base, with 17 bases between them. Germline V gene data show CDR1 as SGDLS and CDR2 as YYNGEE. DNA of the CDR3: TGTGCCAGCAGCGTTTCTACTGGGACACTCGGCACAGATACGCAGTATTTT. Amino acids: CASSVSTGTLGTDTQYF. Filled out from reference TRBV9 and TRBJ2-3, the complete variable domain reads DSGVTQTPKHLITATGQRVTLRCSPRSGDLSVYWYQQSLDQGLQFLIQYYNGEERAKGNILERFSAQQFPDLHSELNLSSLELGDSALYFCASSVSTGTLGTDTQYFGPGTRLTVL.

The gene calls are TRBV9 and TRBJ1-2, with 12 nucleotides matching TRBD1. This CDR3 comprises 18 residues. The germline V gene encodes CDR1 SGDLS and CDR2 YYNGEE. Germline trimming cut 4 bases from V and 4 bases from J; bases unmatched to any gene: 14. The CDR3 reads CASSPRDRGLLIGYGYTF. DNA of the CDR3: TGTGCCAGCAGCCCCCGGGACAGGGGGCTTTTAATCGGCTATGGCTACACCTTC.

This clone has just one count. In nucleotides, the CDR3 is TGTGCCAGCAGTTTATTCCGGGAGGGGGGCTACACCTTC. Its translation: CASSLFREGGYTF. The V and J genes are TRBV27 and TRBJ1-2, with D perhaps matching TRBD1 (5 bases). Germline V lookup: CDR1 MNHEY, CDR2 SMNVEV (reference sequence). The CDR3 sequence is 13 residues long. The germline V and J ends were trimmed by 1 base and 8 bases, with 11 bases remaining between them.

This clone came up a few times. The CDR3 DNA reads TGTGCCAGCAGCCGAGGACACGACGGCGAGCAGTACTTC. Translating gives CASSRGHDGEQYF. The chain employs TRBV7-9 and TRBJ2-7, with D perhaps TRBD1 (5 bases). Germline V gene data show CDR1 as SEHNR and CDR2 as FQNEAQ (reference sequence). The CDR3 is 13 residues long. Trimming pared 5 bases from V and 6 bases from J, leaving 14 bases between.

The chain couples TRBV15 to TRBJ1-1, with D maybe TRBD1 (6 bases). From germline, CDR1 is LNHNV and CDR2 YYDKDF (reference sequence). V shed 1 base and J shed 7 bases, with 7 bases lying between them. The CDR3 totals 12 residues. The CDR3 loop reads CATSRGTVEAFF. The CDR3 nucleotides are TGTGCCACCAGCAGAGGGACAGTTGAAGCTTTCTTT.

The CDR3 spells CASSGHPYEQYF. As DNA, the CDR3 is TGTGCCAGTAGTGGACACCCCTACGAGCAGTACTTC. This sequence joins TRBV19 and TRBJ2-7; D perhaps matches TRBD1 (5 bases). The CDR3 spans 12 residues. Deletions cut 5 bases from V and 2 bases from J, with 7 bases between. The germline V gene has CDR1 LNHDA and CDR2 SQIVND (reference sequence). The full variable domain, completed using reference TRBV19 and TRBJ2-7, is DGGITQSPKYLFRKEGQNVTLSCEQNLNHDAMYWYRQDPGQGLRLIYYSQIVNDFQKGDIAEGYSVSREKKESFPLTVTSAQKNPTAFYLCASSGHPYEQYFGPGTRLTVT.

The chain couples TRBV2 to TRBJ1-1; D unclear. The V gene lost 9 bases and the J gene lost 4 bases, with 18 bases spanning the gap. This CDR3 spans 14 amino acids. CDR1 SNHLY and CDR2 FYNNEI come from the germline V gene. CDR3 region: CASVLYRGGTEAFF. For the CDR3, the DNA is TGTGCCAGTGTTTTATATCGGGGAGGCACTGAAGCTTTCTTT.

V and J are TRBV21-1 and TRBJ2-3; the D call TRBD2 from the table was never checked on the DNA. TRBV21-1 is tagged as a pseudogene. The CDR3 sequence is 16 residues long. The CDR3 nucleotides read TGTGCCAGCAACCCTGAGGCTAGCGCCTTAGCAGATACGCAGTATTTT. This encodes CASNPEASALADTQYF.

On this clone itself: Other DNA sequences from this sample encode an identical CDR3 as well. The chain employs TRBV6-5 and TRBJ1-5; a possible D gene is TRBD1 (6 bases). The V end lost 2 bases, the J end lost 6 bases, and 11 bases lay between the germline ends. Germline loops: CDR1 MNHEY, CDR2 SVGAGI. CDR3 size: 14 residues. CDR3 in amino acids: CASSYAGGSQPQHF. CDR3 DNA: TGTGCCAGCAGTTACGCGGGGGGCAGTCAGCCCCAGCATTTT.

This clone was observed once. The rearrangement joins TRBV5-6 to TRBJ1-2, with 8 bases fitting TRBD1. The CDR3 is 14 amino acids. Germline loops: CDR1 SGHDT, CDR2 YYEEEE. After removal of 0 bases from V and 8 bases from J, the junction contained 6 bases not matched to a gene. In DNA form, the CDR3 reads TGTGCCAGCAGCTTGGGAGACAGGGGAGGAGGCTACACCTTC. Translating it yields CASSLGDRGGGYTF.

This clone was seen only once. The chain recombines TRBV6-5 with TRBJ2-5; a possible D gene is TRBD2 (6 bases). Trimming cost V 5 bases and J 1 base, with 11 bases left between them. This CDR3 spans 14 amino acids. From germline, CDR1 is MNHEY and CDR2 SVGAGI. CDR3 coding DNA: TGTGCCAGCAGTGAAACCGGGGGCCAAGAGACCCAGTACTTC. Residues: CASSETGGQETQYF.

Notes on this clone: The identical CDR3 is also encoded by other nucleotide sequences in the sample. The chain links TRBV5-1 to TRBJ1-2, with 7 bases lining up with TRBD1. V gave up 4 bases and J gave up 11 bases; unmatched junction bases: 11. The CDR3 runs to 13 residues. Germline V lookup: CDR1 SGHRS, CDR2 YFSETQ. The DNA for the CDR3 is TGCGCCAGCAGCCCGGAGGGGGCCAGTGGTTACACCTTC. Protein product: CASSPEGASGYTF.

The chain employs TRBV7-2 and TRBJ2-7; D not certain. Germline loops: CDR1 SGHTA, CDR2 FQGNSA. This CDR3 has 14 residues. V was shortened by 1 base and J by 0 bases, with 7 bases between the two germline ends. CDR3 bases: TGTGCCAGCAGCTTAGTCTTAGTCTCCTACGAGCAGTACTTC. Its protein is CASSLVLVSYEQYF.

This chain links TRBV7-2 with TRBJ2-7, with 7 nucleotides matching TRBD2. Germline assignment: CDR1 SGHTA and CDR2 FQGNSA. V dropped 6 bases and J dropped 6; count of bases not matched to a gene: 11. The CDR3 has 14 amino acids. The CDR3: CASSKIRLAREQYF. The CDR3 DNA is TGTGCCAGCAGTAAGATCCGACTAGCTCGCGAGCAGTACTTC.

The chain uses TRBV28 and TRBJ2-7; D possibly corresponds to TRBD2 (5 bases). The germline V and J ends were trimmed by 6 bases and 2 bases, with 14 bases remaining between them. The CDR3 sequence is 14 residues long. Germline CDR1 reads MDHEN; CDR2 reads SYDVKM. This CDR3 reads CASSTRGATYEQYF. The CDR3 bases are TGTGCCAGCAGCACCCGGGGAGCGACCTACGAGCAGTACTTC.

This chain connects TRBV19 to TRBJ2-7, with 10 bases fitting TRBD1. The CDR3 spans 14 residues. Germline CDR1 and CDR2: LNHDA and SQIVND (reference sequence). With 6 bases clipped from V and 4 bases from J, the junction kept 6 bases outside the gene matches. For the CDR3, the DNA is TGTGCCAGTAGCACTCCGGGACAGGGGTACGAGCAGTACTTC. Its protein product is CASSTPGQGYEQYF.

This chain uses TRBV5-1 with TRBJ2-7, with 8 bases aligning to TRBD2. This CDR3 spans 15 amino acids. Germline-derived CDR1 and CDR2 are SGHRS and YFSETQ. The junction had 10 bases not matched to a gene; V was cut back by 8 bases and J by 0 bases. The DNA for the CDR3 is TGCGCCAGTAAAACTTCCGGGACTAGCTCCTACGAGCAGTACTTC. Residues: CASKTSGTSSYEQYF.

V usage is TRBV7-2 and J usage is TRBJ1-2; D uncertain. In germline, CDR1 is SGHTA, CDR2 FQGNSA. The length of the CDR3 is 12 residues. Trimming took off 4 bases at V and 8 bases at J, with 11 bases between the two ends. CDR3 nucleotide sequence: TGTGCCAGCAGCTCATCAGGTTTGGGCTACACCTTC. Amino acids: CASSSSGLGYTF.

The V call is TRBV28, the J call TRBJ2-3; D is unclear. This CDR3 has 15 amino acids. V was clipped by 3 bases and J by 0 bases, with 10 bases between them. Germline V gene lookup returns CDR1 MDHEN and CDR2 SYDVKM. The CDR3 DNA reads TGTGCCAGCAGTTTTATATATTCTAGCACAGATACGCAGTATTTT. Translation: CASSFIYSSTDTQYF.

CDR3 residues: CASGGEMAGLFNSANEKLFF. CDR3 nucleotides: TGCGCCAGCGGCGGAGAAATGGCAGGGCTGTTTAACTCAGCTAATGAAAAACTGTTTTTT. V usage is TRBV10-1 and J usage is TRBJ1-4, with D possibly being TRBD1 (5 bases). Germline CDR1 WNHNN, CDR2 SYGVQD (reference sequence). The CDR3 runs 20 residues. V lost 8 bases to trimming and J lost 3 bases, with 31 bases between them.

The CDR3 sequence is CASRGGGAFYNEQFF. Written as DNA, the CDR3 is TGTGCCAGCAGAGGCGGGGGGGCCTTCTACAATGAGCAGTTCTTC. The chain employs TRBV2 and TRBJ2-1; 9 positions match TRBD2. With 6 bases clipped from V and 3 bases from J, the junction kept 6 bases outside the gene matches. The CDR3 has 15 residues. In germline, CDR1 is SNHLY, CDR2 FYNNEI. The variable domain in full, completed from reference TRBV2 and TRBJ2-1, reads EPEVTQTPSHQVTQMGQEVILRCVPISNHLYFYWYRQILGQKVEFLVSFYNNEISEKSEIFDDQFSVERPDGSNFTLKIRSTKLEDSAMYFCASRGGGAFYNEQFFGPGTRLTVL.

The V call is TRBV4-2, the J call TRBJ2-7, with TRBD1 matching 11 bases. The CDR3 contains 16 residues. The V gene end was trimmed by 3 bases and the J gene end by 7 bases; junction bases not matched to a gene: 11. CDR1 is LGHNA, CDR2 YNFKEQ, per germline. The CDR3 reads CASSQLGGTGGGEQYF. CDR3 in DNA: TGTGCCAGCAGCCAGCTCGGGGGGACAGGGGGGGGAGAGCAGTACTTC.

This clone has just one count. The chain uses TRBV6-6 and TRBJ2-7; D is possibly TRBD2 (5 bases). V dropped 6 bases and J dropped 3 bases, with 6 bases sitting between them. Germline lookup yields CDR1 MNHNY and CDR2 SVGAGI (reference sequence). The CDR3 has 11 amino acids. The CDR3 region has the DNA TGTGCCAGCAGGGAGGACTACGAGCAGTACTTC. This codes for CASREDYEQYF.

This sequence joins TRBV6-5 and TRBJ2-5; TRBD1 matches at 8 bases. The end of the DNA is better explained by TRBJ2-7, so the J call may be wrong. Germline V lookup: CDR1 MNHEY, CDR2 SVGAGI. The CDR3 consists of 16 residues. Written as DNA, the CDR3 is TGTGCCAGCAGTTACTCGATGGACAGGGTTTTGGCCGAGCAGTACTTC. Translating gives CASSYSMDRVLAEQYF.

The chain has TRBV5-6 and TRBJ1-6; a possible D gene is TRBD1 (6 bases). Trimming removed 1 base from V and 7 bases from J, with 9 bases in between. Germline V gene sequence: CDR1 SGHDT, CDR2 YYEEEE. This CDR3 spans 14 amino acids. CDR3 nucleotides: TGTGCCAGCAGCTTGCGGGGGGCGAATTCACCCCTCCACTTT. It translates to CASSLRGANSPLHF.

The DNA of the CDR3 is TGTGCCAGTAGCGCAACAGGAGCCTACGAGCAGTACTTC. Its protein is CASSATGAYEQYF. V and J are TRBV19 and TRBJ2-7, with D possibly TRBD1 on 5 matching bases. Trimming stripped 6 bases from V and 2 bases from J, with 11 bases between. The CDR3 extends over 13 amino acids. Germline V gene lookup returns CDR1 LNHDA and CDR2 SQIVND (reference sequence). The full variable domain, in which reference TRBV19 and TRBJ2-7 provide the parts outside the CDR3, is DGGITQSPKYLFRKEGQNVTLSCEQNLNHDAMYWYRQDPGQGLRLIYYSQIVNDFQKGDIAEGYSVSREKKESFPLTVTSAQKNPTAFYLCASSATGAYEQYFGPGTRLTVT.

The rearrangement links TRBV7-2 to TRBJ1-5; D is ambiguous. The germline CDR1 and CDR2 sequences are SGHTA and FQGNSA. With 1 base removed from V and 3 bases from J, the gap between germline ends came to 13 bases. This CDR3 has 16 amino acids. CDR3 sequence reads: CASSLVSGTSNQPQHF. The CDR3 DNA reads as TGTGCCAGCAGCTTAGTATCAGGTACTTCCAATCAGCCCCAGCATTTT.

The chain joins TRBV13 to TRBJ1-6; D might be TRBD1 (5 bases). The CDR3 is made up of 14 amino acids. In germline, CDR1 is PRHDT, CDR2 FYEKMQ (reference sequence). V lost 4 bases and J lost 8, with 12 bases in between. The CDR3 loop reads CASSSRDFYSPLHF. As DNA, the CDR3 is TGTGCCAGCAGCTCCCGGGACTTTTATTCACCCCTCCACTTT.